Included here is one T cell receptor beta chain sequence, with context. The data derive from a study of technical replicates of blood from a handful of donors. The V and J ends lost 5 bases and 5 bases, in that order; junction bases with no gene match: 6. This CDR3 spans 14 amino acids. Germline V gene sequence: CDR1 MNHEY, CDR2 SVGAGI. This table comes from immunoSEQ multiplex PCR, and its TCRdb copy is limited to in-frame clones, with some not included. The data hold 50,000 to 70,000 clones, with around 89% observed a single time. The V and J genes are TRBV6-5 and TRBJ1-2; 9 nucleotides line up with TRBD1. This TCR came from a human donor in good health. Some clones in this sample may be carry-over from other donors' samples. Sequenced material: PBMCs. DNA for the CDR3: TGTGCCAGCAGTCCCGGGACAGGGAAATATGGCTACACCTTC. Translating it yields CASSPGTGKYGYTF.